This TCR beta chain was sequenced during a study of T cells after yellow fever vaccination. TCRdb re-called the 5' RACE reads with MiXCR, one entry per CDR3 protein. In the table there are approximately 450,000 distinct CDR3 sequences, about 17% of which are singletons. This clonotype occurred a few times. The TCR comes from a man aged 18 to 29 who received the YFV17D yellow fever vaccine. This material consisted of PBMCs, taken before the yellow fever booster vaccination.

As DNA, the CDR3 is TGTGCTAGTGGTTTGGTACTGACAGGGGCGTACGTC. As protein: CASGLVLTGAYV. J is TRBJ2-7 and V is TRBV12-5; 8 bases match TRBD1. With V trimmed by 0 bases and J by 12 bases, 4 bases remained unmatched. The CDR3 length is 12 residues. The germline gives CDR1 LGHNT, CDR2 FRNRAP.